The 17 T cell receptor beta chains listed next were all sequenced from one sample in a study of shared clonotypes between healthy human individuals. TCRdb keeps only in-frame clones here, not all; method: immunoSEQ multiplex PCR. The sample has 2,100,000 or so clones, approximately 95% seen once; the top ten hold approximately 0.13%. Sequencing was done on a sample of naive CD4+ T cells sorted from blood. The subset denotes: CD45RA+ positively selected. These receptors originate from a man between 18 and 35 years old in good health.

The V gene is TRBV30, the J gene TRBJ1-4; D is unresolved. The CDR3 covers 11 residues. Trimming removed 4 bases from V and 5 bases from J, with 5 bases in between. CDR1 and CDR2 from the germline V gene are GTSNPN and SVGIG (reference sequence). CDR3 nucleotides: TGTGCCTGGACCTCGAATGAAAAACTGTTTTTT. Amino acids: CAWTSNEKLFF.

The chain employs TRBV9 and TRBJ1-3; possibly TRBD1 for D (5 bases). The CDR3 totals 14 residues. Trimming shortened V by 2 bases and J by 2 bases, and 8 bases separated the two germline ends. Germline V gene data show CDR1 as SGDLS and CDR2 as YYNGEE. The CDR3 region has the DNA TGTGCCAGCAGCGTCGGGACGACTGGAAACACCATATATTTT. Protein sequence: CASSVGTTGNTIYF.

This clone was picked up one time. The chain uses TRBV6-6 and TRBJ1-1; 7 bases map to TRBD1. CDR1 is MNHNY and CDR2 is SVGAGI in the germline V gene (reference sequence). The CDR3 totals 16 residues. The trim removed 6 bases at V and 5 bases at J, leaving 15 bases unmatched. The CDR3 DNA reads TGTGCCAGCAGACCGACAGGGCAGGAACGGAGAACTGAAGCTTTCTTT. Translated, it gives CASRPTGQERRTEAFF.

This clone was seen just once. The CDR3 DNA follows: TGTGCCAGCAGCCTCGACAGGGGGCGGCCTCAGCCCCAGCATTTT. Translated, it gives CASSLDRGRPQPQHF. The rearrangement uses TRBV7-6 and TRBJ1-5; TRBD1 aligns across 10 bases. Germline V lookup: CDR1 SGHVS, CDR2 FNYEAQ. V lost 5 bases, J lost 6 bases, and 7 bases stayed unmatched. The CDR3 runs to 15 residues.

The CDR3 protein is CASSSDPLYEQYF. CDR3 sequence (DNA): TGCGCCAGCAGCTCCGACCCCCTCTACGAGCAGTACTTC. This rearrangement joins TRBV5-1 to TRBJ2-7, with no clear D. The CDR3 contains 13 residues. V lost 3 bases and J 3 bases, leaving 10 bases between the germline ends. CDR1 and CDR2 from the germline V gene are SGHRS and YFSETQ. The full variable domain, rest sourced from reference TRBV5-1 and TRBJ2-7, is KAGVTQTPRYLIKTRGQQVTLSCSPISGHRSVSWYQQTPGQGLQFLFEYFSETQRNKGNFPGRFSGRQFSNSRSEMNVSTLELGDSALYLCASSSDPLYEQYFGPGTRLTVT.

The chain uses TRBV25-1 and TRBJ1-5, with a weak D call TRBD1 (6 bases). The CDR3 covers 15 residues. In germline, CDR1 is MGHDK, CDR2 SYGVNS. Trimming stripped 1 base from V and 7 bases from J, with 14 bases between. The CDR3 is CASSESGRGVQPQHF. The DNA for the CDR3 is TGTGCCAGCAGTGAATCTGGCAGGGGAGTCCAGCCCCAGCATTTT.

This chain uses TRBV6-4 with TRBJ2-3; 8 bases agree with TRBD2. Germline CDR1 is MRHNA and CDR2 is SNTAGT. With 6 bases clipped from V and 1 base from J, the junction kept 6 bases outside the gene matches. This CDR3 has 15 amino acids. The CDR3 DNA is TGTGCCAGCAGCCCCGGGGGGGCCGGCACAGATACGCAGTATTTT. Amino acids: CASSPGGAGTDTQYF.

The chain employs TRBV12-5 and TRBJ2-3; 13 bases map to TRBD2. CDR1 LGHNT and CDR2 FRNRAP come from the germline V gene. CDR3 length: 17 amino acids. The junction had 4 bases not matched to a gene; V was cut back by 0 bases and J by 4 bases. The CDR3 region is CASGLVLAGGPPDTQYF. CDR3 sequence (DNA): TGTGCTAGTGGTTTGGTACTAGCGGGAGGGCCGCCAGATACGCAGTATTTT.

The chain is built from TRBV7-7 and TRBJ2-1; D is possibly TRBD1 (6 bases). There are 15 residues in the CDR3. The germline gives CDR1 SSHAT, CDR2 FNYEAQ (reference sequence). The CDR3: CASSVATGSYNEQFF. Here the CDR3 DNA reads TGTGCTAGTAGTGTGGCGACAGGCTCCTACAATGAGCAGTTCTTC.

This clone was seen a single time. This rearrangement joins TRBV5-1 to TRBJ2-1; 7 bases fit TRBD1. This CDR3 spans 14 amino acids. From germline, CDR1 is SGHRS and CDR2 YFSETQ. The V gene end was trimmed by 3 bases and the J gene end by 2 bases; junction bases not matched to a gene: 2. CDR3 nucleotide sequence: TGCGCCAGCAGCTGGGGGACAGCCTACAATGAGCAGTTCTTC. Residues: CASSWGTAYNEQFF. The whole variable domain, remainder taken from reference TRBV5-1 and TRBJ2-1, is KAGVTQTPRYLIKTRGQQVTLSCSPISGHRSVSWYQQTPGQGLQFLFEYFSETQRNKGNFPGRFSGRQFSNSRSEMNVSTLELGDSALYLCASSWGTAYNEQFFGPGTRLTVL.

This clone was counted a single time. The V call is TRBV2, the J call TRBJ1-6, with D unclear. The V end was cut by 11 bases, the J end by 0 bases, with 8 bases between. Germline lookup yields CDR1 SNHLY and CDR2 FYNNEI. This CDR3 comprises 13 residues. The CDR3 coding sequence is TGTGCCTACAAGAGCTCCTATAATTCACCCCTCCACTTT. The encoded protein is CAYKSSYNSPLHF.

CDR3 DNA: TGTGCCAGCAGCGTGACTAGCGGGGCCACAGATACGCAGTATTTT. It codes for CASSVTSGATDTQYF. The chain employs TRBV11-2 and TRBJ2-3, with 11 nucleotides matching TRBD2. This CDR3 is built from 15 residues. Germline V gene lookup returns CDR1 SGHAT and CDR2 FQNNGV. With 5 bases clipped from V and 2 bases from J, the junction kept 3 bases outside the gene matches.

The chain employs TRBV9 and TRBJ2-3; weak D call: TRBD2 (6 bases). Deletions cut 4 bases from V and 2 bases from J, with 20 bases between. Germline CDR1 reads SGDLS; CDR2 reads YYNGEE. The CDR3 covers 17 residues. The CDR3 DNA is TGTGCCAGCAGCTCCCATCTTGGGATAGCGGACACAGATACGCAGTATTTT. Translated: CASSSHLGIADTDTQYF.

This clone has just one count. The chain joins TRBV5-1 to TRBJ1-5; TRBD1 might be the D (6 bases). V was cut by 0 bases and J by 0 bases, with 10 bases left in between. CDR3 length: 16 residues. Germline lookup yields CDR1 SGHRS and CDR2 YFSETQ. CDR3: CASSLGTEYSNQPQHF. CDR3 sequence (DNA): TGCGCCAGCAGCTTGGGGACAGAGTATAGCAATCAGCCCCAGCATTTT.

V is TRBV28 and J is TRBJ1-6; TRBD1 matches 7 bases. Germline V gives CDR1 MDHEN, CDR2 SYDVKM. The ends lost 3 bases at V and 6 bases at J; junction bases unmatched: 5. There are 15 residues in the CDR3. CDR3 sequence reads: CASSLSGQSNSPLHF. The CDR3 nucleotides read TGTGCCAGCAGTTTGTCGGGACAGTCTAATTCACCCCTCCACTTT. The full variable domain, with the rest looked up from reference TRBV28 and TRBJ1-6, is DVKVTQSSRYLVKRTGEKVFLECVQDMDHENMFWYRQDPGLGLRLIYFSYDVKMKEKGDIPEGYSVSREKKERFSLILESASTNQTSMYLCASSLSGQSNSPLHFGNGTRLTVT.

This chain uses TRBV5-1 with TRBJ2-2; D not certain. This CDR3 has 16 residues. The germline V and J ends were trimmed by 0 bases and 0 bases, with 9 bases remaining between them. Germline V gives CDR1 SGHRS, CDR2 YFSETQ. The CDR3 reads CASSLERVPNTGELFF. The CDR3, as DNA: TGCGCCAGCAGCTTGGAAAGGGTACCGAACACCGGGGAGCTGTTTTTT.

This clone was seen more than once but under ten times. The CDR3 reads CASSWTSGGYNEQFF. As DNA, the CDR3 is TGTGCCAGCAGCTGGACTAGCGGGGGGTACAATGAGCAGTTCTTC. This rearrangement joins TRBV7-2 to TRBJ2-1, with TRBD2 matching 14 bases. With 4 bases clipped from V and 4 bases from J, the junction kept 0 bases outside the gene matches. Germline V gives CDR1 SGHTA, CDR2 FQGNSA. This CDR3 has 15 amino acids.